This T cell receptor beta chain appears in the sequencing data of a study of T cells in Graves' hyperthyroidism and ophthalmopathy. Study-wide background: Peripheral blood was drawn at first diagnosis, prior to all treatment.

Trimming at V came to 6 bases and at J to 8 bases, leaving 7 bases not matched to a gene. This CDR3 comprises 12 residues. Germline loops: CDR1 DFQATT, CDR2 SNEGSKA (reference sequence). Exclusions: uncontrolled infection, other autoimmune disease, pregnancy, lactation. This clonotype has only a few counts. Amplified regions were TCR beta CDR3 sequences from RNA transcripts. First-round RT-PCR with HTBI primers amplified the TCR CDR3 region. MiXCR, run by TCRdb on the multiplex PCR reads, gives a single entry per CDR3 protein. The sample has around 480,000 distinct CDR3 sequences, over 13% seen once. The sample taken for sequencing was blood. V usage is TRBV20-1 and J usage is TRBJ2-4; TRBD2 agrees at 7 bases. This TCR came from a woman between 18 and 29 years old with Graves' hyperthyroidism. Here the CDR3 DNA reads TGCAGTGCGGCCCCTGGGGGGGACATTCAGTACTTC. Translated, it gives CSAAPGGDIQYF.